Included here is one T cell receptor (beta chain) sequence, with context. Assay: immunoSEQ multiplex PCR; the TCRdb copy retains only in-frame clones and omits some. The top ten clones hold about 2% of a sample with about 300,000 clones, 87% of them seen once. This specimen comes from a study of blood T cell repertoires in COVID-19. Across the study: Acute and convalescent COVID-19 specimens originated in the United States, Italy and Spain. PBMCs, B-cell-depleted T cells, or T cells provided the cDNA or gDNA that made up the material.

Germline CDR1 and CDR2: MRHNA and SNTAGT. The CDR3 runs to 13 residues. V shed 4 bases and J shed 2 bases, with 8 bases lying between them. This receptor was taken from a man between 18 and 35 years old with active or convalescent COVID-19. The chain combines TRBV6-4 with TRBJ1-1, with D uncertain. The sample was peripheral blood. The chain's CDR3 is CASSAGSNTEAFF. The CDR3 nucleotides are TGTGCCAGCAGTGCTGGCTCTAACACTGAAGCTTTCTTT.